Listed below are T cell receptor beta chains from one sample, sequenced in a study of T-cell reconstitution after alpha-beta-depleted transplantation in children. From the PCR reads, TCRdb called clonotypes with MiXCR, one entry per CDR3 protein. This table holds more than 15,000 distinct CDR3 sequences, over 5% found once. The specimen was PBMCs, collected before TCRalphabeta/CD19-depleted stem cell transplant. The receptors were sampled from a boy aged 10-17 years with acute lymphoblastic leukemia, due to receive a stem cell transplant. Both conserved end residues are part of each CDR3. Fields, in order: J gene, clone size, D gene, V gene, CDR3 protein, CDR3 DNA. D genes are given only for firm matches. Sizes are listed as once, few or many counts, or a class when the clone is expanded.

TRBJ1-1 many NA TRBV6-2/TRBV6-3 CASSGGTDHLVNTEAFF TGTGCCAGCAGTGGGGGGACGGACCATCTCGTGAACACTGAAGCTTTCTTT
TRBJ2-7 many NA TRBV12-3/TRBV12-4 CASSSQYFGEQYF TGTGCCAGCAGTTCACAGTATTTCGGGGAGCAGTACTTC
TRBJ2-3 many TRBD2 TRBV3-1 CASCPQGAGVLLTDTQYF TGTGCCAGCTGCCCCCAGGGAGCGGGGGTCCTATTAACAGATACGCAGTATTTT
TRBJ2-1 once NA TRBV9 CASSVQTYNEQFF TGTGCCAGCAGCGTACAGACCTACAATGAGCAGTTCTTC
TRBJ2-1 medium-sized NA TRBV7-8 CASSLDGGSEQFF TGTGCCAGCAGCTTAGATGGAGGGAGTGAGCAGTTCTTC
TRBJ2-1 medium-sized TRBD2 TRBV4-1 CASSARASGGAIYNEQFF TGCGCCAGCAGCGCTCGGGCTAGCGGGGGGGCCATCTACAATGAGCAGTTCTTC
TRBJ2-3 many NA TRBV27 CASQALYSSTDTQYF TGTGCCAGTCAAGCCCTTTACTCTAGCACAGATACGCAGTATTTT
TRBJ1-4 few NA TRBV28 CASSRAQGANEKLFF TGTGCCAGCAGTCGAGCACAGGGTGCGAATGAAAAACTGTTTTTT
TRBJ2-7 many NA TRBV6-5 CASSPYPDETGFYEQYF TGTGCCAGCAGCCCCTACCCGGACGAGACTGGATTCTACGAGCAGTACTTC
TRBJ2-7 many TRBD2 TRBV10-2 CASTKKVAGYEQYF TGCGCCAGCACCAAGAAGGTAGCGGGGTACGAGCAGTACTTC